One and the same sample provided the 3 T cell receptor beta chains below, sequenced in a study of shared clonotypes between healthy human individuals. Generated by immunoSEQ multiplex PCR, the TCRdb table keeps only in-frame clones and is missing some. The repertoire holds 2 million to 3 million clones, 93% seen once, with about 0.38% in the top ten. The material sequenced was naive CD4+ T cells from PBMCs. The sample's subset: CD45RA+ positively selected. The receptors were gathered from a man aged 18-30 years in good health. Some clones in this sample may be carry-over from other donors' samples.

V and J are TRBV10-1 and TRBJ2-7; 8 bases are shared with TRBD2. Germline V gene sequence: CDR1 WNHNN, CDR2 SYGVQD (reference sequence). This CDR3 contains 14 residues. Trimming took 5 bases from V and 3 from J; bases not matched to a gene: 6. CDR3 protein: CASSSGLDIYEQYF. DNA of the CDR3: TGCGCCAGCAGTTCGGGACTAGACATCTACGAGCAGTACTTC.

The chain is built from TRBV13 and TRBJ2-2; 11 bases map to TRBD2. Per the germline V gene, CDR1 is PRHDT and CDR2 is FYEKMQ (reference sequence). After removal of 3 bases from V and 5 bases from J, the junction contained 11 bases not matched to a gene. This CDR3 is 18 amino acids long. CDR3 amino acids: CASSFSSGRAEGTGELFF. The CDR3 DNA follows: TGTGCCAGCAGCTTCAGTAGCGGGAGGGCCGAAGGAACCGGGGAGCTGTTTTTT.

This clone was detected only once. The V and J genes are TRBV21-1 and TRBJ1-4; TRBD1, the D gene given by the table, was not confirmed from the DNA. TRBV21-1 is a pseudogene segment. The CDR3 contains 15 residues. The CDR3 protein is CAGRGRGQTNEKLFF. In DNA form, the CDR3 reads TGTGCCGGCCGCGGCAGGGGGCAGACTAATGAAAAACTGTTTTTT.